A single sample gave rise to the 23 T cell receptor beta chains below, sequenced in a study of control samples from healthy donors and cancer patients. Assay used: immunoSEQ multiplex PCR; TCRdb lists only in-frame clones, some missing. The sample has about 100,000 clones, roughly 90% seen once. Sequenced input: blood. Receptor source: a woman in her forties or fifties in good health.

The V call is TRBV6-5, the J call TRBJ1-4, with no clear D. Germline loops: CDR1 MNHEY, CDR2 SVGAGI. The V end was cut by 11 bases, the J end by 3 bases, with 19 bases between. The CDR3 is 15 amino acids. The CDR3 loop reads CASRLGPAANEKLFF. In DNA form, the CDR3 reads TGTGCCTCCAGACTTGGGCCGGCGGCTAATGAAAAACTGTTTTTT.

This clone was observed once. The gene calls are TRBV18 and TRBJ1-5; unclear D gene. V lost 2 bases, J lost 0 bases, and 5 bases lay in between. CDR1 is KGHSH and CDR2 is LQKENI in the germline V gene. There are 14 residues in the CDR3. For the CDR3, the DNA is TGTGCCAGCTCACCAGTCATTAGCAATCAGCCCCAGCATTTT. This codes for CASSPVISNQPQHF.

This rearrangement joins TRBV7-9 to TRBJ2-7; maybe TRBD1 (6 bases). The CDR3 extends over 14 amino acids. With 3 bases removed from V and 6 bases from J, the gap between germline ends came to 15 bases. CDR1 SEHNR and CDR2 FQNEAQ come from the germline V gene (reference sequence). CDR3 bases: TGTGCCAGCAGCTTTTCAGGGGCGCCTGTCGAGCAGTACTTC. It codes for CASSFSGAPVEQYF.

The chain carries TRBV28 and TRBJ1-5; a possible D gene is TRBD1 (6 bases). Trimming took off 6 bases at V and 8 bases at J, with 14 bases between the two ends. The CDR3 is 13 residues long. CDR1 is MDHEN and CDR2 is SYDVKM in the germline V gene. The DNA for the CDR3 is TGTGCCAGCAGGAGGACAGACAACAAGCCCCAGCATTTT. It encodes CASRRTDNKPQHF. Drawing the rest from reference TRBV28 and TRBJ1-5, the complete variable domain is DVKVTQSSRYLVKRTGEKVFLECVQDMDHENMFWYRQDPGLGLRLIYFSYDVKMKEKGDIPEGYSVSREKKERFSLILESASTNQTSMYLCASRRTDNKPQHFGDGTRLSIL.

The chain is built from TRBV5-1 and TRBJ2-2, with TRBD1 as a possible D gene (6 bases). Germline loops: CDR1 SGHRS, CDR2 YFSETQ. This CDR3 has 15 amino acids. Trimming took 3 bases from V and 4 from J, leaving 13 bases between them. Here the CDR3 reads CASSSIGQITGELFF. For the CDR3, the DNA is TGCGCCAGCAGCTCAATTGGACAGATCACCGGGGAGCTGTTTTTT.

The chain combines TRBV18 with TRBJ1-1; no clear D. CDR1 is KGHSH and CDR2 is LQKENI in the germline V gene. The CDR3 loop spans 15 amino acids. Trimming took 4 bases from V and 1 from J, leaving 13 bases between them. The chain's CDR3 is CASSLLAEGNTEAFF. The CDR3 nucleotides are TGTGCCAGCTCACTCCTGGCGGAGGGGAACACTGAAGCTTTCTTT.

The chain joins TRBV9 to TRBJ1-1; D unclear. CDR1 SGDLS and CDR2 YYNGEE come from the germline V gene. The CDR3 is 15 residues long. V lost 3 bases, J lost 4 bases, and 16 bases lay in between. The CDR3 DNA sequence: TGTGCCAGCAGCGCTGTGGAGGGTAGGAGCACTGAAGCTTTCTTT. Translating it yields CASSAVEGRSTEAFF.

The chain employs TRBV29-1 and TRBJ2-3, with TRBD1 matching over 9 bases. V shed 7 bases and J 3 bases; nucleotides not matched to a gene: 11. Germline-derived CDR1 and CDR2 are SQVTM and ANQGSEA. The CDR3 spans 15 residues. CDR3 nucleotides: TGCAGCGCCTATGGGACAGGGAGAGTAACAGATACGCAGTATTTT. Translating gives CSAYGTGRVTDTQYF.

The chain is built from TRBV6-5 and TRBJ1-4; D is ambiguous. CDR3 length: 15 amino acids. Trimming shortened V by 7 bases and J by 3 bases, and 15 bases separated the two germline ends. Germline loops: CDR1 MNHEY, CDR2 SVGAGI. The CDR3 here is CASIPRRQPNEKLFF. The CDR3 region has the DNA TGTGCCAGCATCCCACGCCGGCAGCCTAATGAAAAACTGTTTTTT.

The chain employs TRBV9 and TRBJ2-5; TRBD2 matches 9 bases. Germline V gives CDR1 SGDLS, CDR2 YYNGEE. The CDR3 consists of 17 residues. The V and J ends lost 3 bases and 5 bases, in that order; junction bases with no gene match: 14. CDR3 region: CASSERPLASGTETQYF. Written as DNA, the CDR3 is TGTGCCAGCAGCGAGCGCCCCCTTGCTAGCGGGACGGAGACCCAGTACTTC.

V gene TRBV9 combines with J gene TRBJ2-1, with 7 bases fitting TRBD2. V was clipped by 4 bases and J by 2 bases; unmatched bases: 9. Germline V gene data show CDR1 as SGDLS and CDR2 as YYNGEE. There are 16 residues in the CDR3. The CDR3 DNA is TGTGCCAGCAGCACCCACTCGGGAGGAACCTACAATGAGCAGTTCTTC. Amino acid sequence: CASSTHSGGTYNEQFF.

By share, this clone ranks as medium-sized. The chain couples TRBV7-6 to TRBJ2-3; 7 positions agree with TRBD2. The CDR3 length is 16 residues. Germline CDR1 reads SGHVS; CDR2 reads FNYEAQ. Trimming took 1 base from V and 0 from J; bases not matched to a gene: 4. The CDR3 nucleotides read TGTGCCAGCAGCTTAGGACTAGCAACTAGCACAGATACGCAGTATTTT. Its translation is CASSLGLATSTDTQYF.

In its sample, this clone was seen once. The chain employs TRBV19 and TRBJ2-2; no definite D call. The germline V gene has CDR1 LNHDA and CDR2 SQIVND (reference sequence). The CDR3 is 14 residues long. Trimming pared 2 bases from V and 4 bases from J, leaving 8 bases between. This CDR3 is CASSIRDFTGELFF. CDR3 DNA: TGTGCCAGTAGTATACGCGATTTCACCGGGGAGCTGTTTTTT.

This clone was found once. CDR3 sequence: CATSDPDRGNWDTEAFF. The CDR3 nucleotides read TGTGCCACCAGTGACCCGGACAGGGGGAACTGGGACACTGAAGCTTTCTTT. The chain joins TRBV24-1 to TRBJ1-1; the match to TRBD1 covers 10 bases. CDR3 size: 17 residues. With 4 bases clipped from V and 3 bases from J, the junction kept 10 bases outside the gene matches. Germline V gene lookup returns CDR1 KGHDR and CDR2 SFDVKD.

V usage is TRBV9 and J usage is TRBJ1-3; weak D call: TRBD1 (6 bases). From germline, CDR1 is SGDLS and CDR2 YYNGEE. V dropped 4 bases and J dropped 4 bases, with 15 bases sitting between them. The CDR3 covers 15 residues. CDR3 sequence: CASSPFPGVGNTIYF. In DNA form, the CDR3 reads TGTGCCAGCAGCCCTTTCCCAGGGGTAGGAAACACCATATATTTT.

The rearrangement uses TRBV12-3 or TRBV12-4 and TRBJ1-1; weak D call: TRBD1 (6 bases). The CDR3 covers 13 residues. Trimming took off 7 bases at V and 4 bases at J, with 13 bases between the two ends. The CDR3 region has the DNA TGTGCCAGCACTAAGGTGGGGGCCACTGAAGCTTTCTTT. Amino acids: CASTKVGATEAFF.

This clone was detected once. The chain joins TRBV27 to TRBJ1-1; TRBD1 is a possible D gene (5 bases). The CDR3 sequence is 14 residues long. CDR1 and CDR2 (germline): MNHEY, SMNVEV (reference sequence). The V end was cut by 2 bases, the J end by 6 bases, with 13 bases between. CDR3 coding DNA: TGTGCCAGCAGTTTAAGAGGGGCATTGGCTGAAGCTTTCTTT. It encodes CASSLRGALAEAFF.

This clone was found once. The chain employs TRBV19 and TRBJ2-1; possibly TRBD1 or TRBD2 for D (5 bases each). Trimming stripped 0 bases from V and 6 bases from J, with 15 bases between. This CDR3 comprises 16 residues. Germline lookup yields CDR1 LNHDA and CDR2 SQIVND (reference sequence). This chain's CDR3 is CASSIDHGRRGNEQFF. CDR3 DNA sequence: TGTGCCAGTAGTATAGATCATGGGAGAAGGGGCAATGAGCAGTTCTTC.

This chain links TRBV30 with TRBJ1-6, with D hard to call. Germline CDR1 reads GTSNPN; CDR2 reads SVGIG (reference sequence). V shed 5 bases and J shed 2 bases, with 10 bases lying between them. The CDR3 loop spans 14 amino acids. The CDR3 loop is CAWCPGAYNSPLHF. Here the CDR3 DNA reads TGTGCCTGGTGCCCAGGCGCCTATAATTCACCCCTCCACTTT.

This sequence joins TRBV18 and TRBJ2-3; 8 bases map to TRBD1. CDR1 KGHSH and CDR2 LQKENI come from the germline V gene. The CDR3 sequence is 15 residues long. The junction had 7 bases not matched to a gene; V was cut back by 6 bases and J by 2 bases. The CDR3 spells CASSPSQGATDTQYF. CDR3 nucleotides: TGTGCCAGCTCCCCTAGTCAGGGGGCCACAGATACGCAGTATTTT.

The rearrangement joins TRBV7-9 to TRBJ2-1; 7 bases fit TRBD2. The CDR3 totals 15 residues. The junction had 3 bases not matched to a gene; V was cut back by 1 base and J by 3 bases. Germline lookup yields CDR1 SEHNR and CDR2 FQNEAQ (reference sequence). The CDR3 DNA reads as TGTGCCAGCAGCTTAGGGACTAGTATCTACAATGAGCAGTTCTTC. Translated, it gives CASSLGTSIYNEQFF. Full variable domain (remainder filled in from reference TRBV7-9 and TRBJ2-1): DTGVSQNPRHKITKRGQNVTFRCDPISEHNRLYWYRQTLGQGPEFLTYFQNEAQLEKSRLLSDRFSAERPKGSFSTLEIQRTEQGDSAMYLCASSLGTSIYNEQFFGPGTRLTVL.

V usage is TRBV19 and J usage is TRBJ1-1, with D perhaps matching TRBD1 (6 bases). The CDR3 runs 13 residues. Trimming took off 1 base at V and 8 bases at J, with 11 bases between the two ends. CDR1 LNHDA and CDR2 SQIVND come from the germline V gene (reference sequence). CDR3 coding DNA: TGTGCCAGTAGTATAGTAGGGGACATGGAAGCTTTCTTT. Residues: CASSIVGDMEAFF. Using reference TRBV19 and TRBJ1-1 for the parts outside the CDR3, the full variable domain is DGGITQSPKYLFRKEGQNVTLSCEQNLNHDAMYWYRQDPGQGLRLIYYSQIVNDFQKGDIAEGYSVSREKKESFPLTVTSAQKNPTAFYLCASSIVGDMEAFFGQGTRLTVV.

CDR3: CASSFRYSGRATEQYV. Written as DNA, the CDR3 is TGTGCCAGCAGTTTTCGCTATAGCGGGAGGGCGACCGAGCAGTACGTC. The V call is TRBV27, the J call TRBJ2-7, with 11 bases identical to TRBD2. This CDR3 contains 16 residues. Germline V gives CDR1 MNHEY, CDR2 SMNVEV (reference sequence). The V gene end was trimmed by 3 bases and the J gene end by 6 bases; junction bases not matched to a gene: 10.